A single sample gave rise to the 3 T cell receptor beta chains below, sequenced in a study of blood T cell repertoires in COVID-19 (TCRdb year 2020). Library preparation used the immunoSEQ multiplex PCR assay. TCRdb provides this immuneACCESS table in a form limited to in-frame rearrangements. Some clones are lacking; in checked studies, under half of them reflect an unresolved V gene, and why the rest are absent is not known. This sample comprises about 180,000 clones, roughly 85% of them detected only once. Approximately 6.2% of the sample lies in the top ten. The sample comprised PBMCs or T cells enriched from blood (not recorded which). The receptor source for this set is a man aged 35 to 55 who had recovered from COVID-19.

The genes are TRBV30 and TRBJ2-7; 8 positions agree with TRBD1. Germline CDR1 and CDR2: GTSNPN and SVGIG (reference sequence). J was trimmed by 0 bases and V by 5 bases; bases with no gene match: 3. This CDR3 comprises 13 residues. The CDR3, as DNA: TGTGCCTGGGCCGGACAGGGCTCCTACGAGCAGTACTTC. It codes for CAWAGQGSYEQYF.

The chain has TRBV28 and TRBJ2-7; 9 positions match TRBD1. This CDR3 has 19 amino acids. Germline CDR1 and CDR2: MDHEN and SYDVKM. Losses at the gene ends were 2 bases for V and 0 bases for J; bases not matched to a gene: 14. CDR3 region: CASSLANRGRRRSSYEQYF. The CDR3 region has the DNA TGTGCCAGCAGTTTAGCGAACAGGGGGCGCCGAAGGAGCTCCTACGAGCAGTACTTC. Full variable domain (remainder filled in from reference TRBV28 and TRBJ2-7): DVKVTQSSRYLVKRTGEKVFLECVQDMDHENMFWYRQDPGLGLRLIYFSYDVKMKEKGDIPEGYSVSREKKERFSLILESASTNQTSMYLCASSLANRGRRRSSYEQYFGPGTRLTVT.

As DNA, the CDR3 is TGTGCCAGCAGTACAACTTACAGGGCAGGAAAACTGTTTTTT. It encodes CASSTTYRAGKLFF. The chain carries TRBV2 and TRBJ1-4, with D tentatively TRBD1 (6 bases). This CDR3 spans 14 amino acids. V was pared by 5 bases and J by 10 bases, with 17 bases between. CDR1 and CDR2 (germline): SNHLY, FYNNEI.